This passage covers 8 T cell receptor beta chains from one sample sequenced in a study of T cell changes during pregnancy in multiple sclerosis. The repertoire was sequenced with immunoSEQ multiplex PCR; TCRdb's copy has only in-frame clones and lacks some. The profile shows about 120,000 clones, about 94% of them singletons. Sequencing was performed on peripheral blood, taken in the third trimester of pregnancy. The receptor source for this set is a female donor with multiple sclerosis, enrolled in a pregnancy study.

The rearrangement links TRBV21-1 to TRBJ2-1; TRBD2, the table's D call, lacks a check against the DNA. TRBV21-1 is described as a pseudogene. This CDR3 has 15 amino acids. CDR3 region: CASSKRLAGVNEQFF. The CDR3 bases are TGTGCCAGCAGCAAACGACTAGCGGGAGTCAATGAGCAGTTCTTC.

This chain connects TRBV5-5 to TRBJ1-2, with 8 bases that match TRBD1. This CDR3 comprises 18 residues. V was clipped by 0 bases and J by 6 bases; unmatched bases: 16. Germline assignment: CDR1 SGHKS and CDR2 YYEKEE (reference sequence). The CDR3 here is CASSLGQGRPLRSHGYTF. DNA for the CDR3: TGTGCCAGCAGCTTGGGACAGGGGCGCCCCCTGAGGAGCCATGGCTACACCTTC.

The V and J genes are TRBV7-9 and TRBJ2-5; 8 nucleotides agree with TRBD1. The germline V gene has CDR1 SEHNR and CDR2 FQNEAQ (reference sequence). This CDR3 contains 15 residues. Germline trimming cut 3 bases from V and 4 bases from J; bases unmatched to any gene: 7. DNA of the CDR3: TGTGCCAGCAGCTTTGCAGGGGGCCCAGGAGAGACCCAGTACTTC. As protein: CASSFAGGPGETQYF. The whole variable domain, remainder taken from reference TRBV7-9 and TRBJ2-5, is DTGVSQNPRHKITKRGQNVTFRCDPISEHNRLYWYRQTLGQGPEFLTYFQNEAQLEKSRLLSDRFSAERPKGSFSTLEIQRTEQGDSAMYLCASSFAGGPGETQYFGPGTRLLVL.

The chain uses TRBV30 and TRBJ2-5; D is ambiguous. The CDR3 runs 15 residues. The V and J ends lost 0 bases and 3 bases respectively, with 14 bases between them. Germline V gene data show CDR1 as GTSNPN and CDR2 as SVGIG (reference sequence). CDR3 in amino acids: CAWSVRLPPKETQYF. The CDR3 bases are TGTGCCTGGAGTGTACGACTGCCCCCCAAAGAGACCCAGTACTTC.

The chain combines TRBV9 with TRBJ2-7, with TRBD1 as a possible D gene (6 bases). The CDR3 runs to 17 residues. Trimming removed 4 bases at V and 4 bases at J, with 24 bases between. In germline, CDR1 is SGDLS, CDR2 YYNGEE. CDR3: CASSHSSRSDSPYEQYF. In DNA form, the CDR3 reads TGTGCCAGCAGCCACTCCTCGCGCTCGGACAGCCCATACGAGCAGTACTTC.

This sequence joins TRBV9 and TRBJ1-3; TRBD1 matches at 7 bases. CDR1 SGDLS and CDR2 YYNGEE come from the germline V gene. V shed 2 bases, J shed 2 bases, and the junction held 7 bases outside the gene matches. The length of the CDR3 is 16 residues. The CDR3 reads CASSVSGTEAGNTIYF. CDR3 nucleotide sequence: TGTGCCAGCAGCGTCTCCGGGACAGAGGCTGGAAACACCATATATTTT.

This clone was observed a single time. The chain couples TRBV5-1 to TRBJ1-6; 9 bases match TRBD1. This CDR3 has 15 residues. J lost 5 bases, V lost 3 bases, and 3 bases had no gene match. Germline CDR1 and CDR2: SGHRS and YFSETQ. The CDR3 bases are TGCGCCAGCAGCTCGAGACAGGGGGATAATTCACCCCTCCACTTT. Protein sequence: CASSSRQGDNSPLHF.

The rearrangement uses TRBV2 and TRBJ1-4; 10 nucleotides align to TRBD1. Trimming at V came to 7 bases and at J to 8 bases, leaving 7 bases not matched to a gene. This CDR3 has 14 amino acids. Germline assignment: CDR1 SNHLY and CDR2 FYNNEI. For the CDR3, the DNA is TGTGCCAGCAATTCCGGGACAGGGGCGGAAAAACTGTTTTTT. Translating it yields CASNSGTGAEKLFF.